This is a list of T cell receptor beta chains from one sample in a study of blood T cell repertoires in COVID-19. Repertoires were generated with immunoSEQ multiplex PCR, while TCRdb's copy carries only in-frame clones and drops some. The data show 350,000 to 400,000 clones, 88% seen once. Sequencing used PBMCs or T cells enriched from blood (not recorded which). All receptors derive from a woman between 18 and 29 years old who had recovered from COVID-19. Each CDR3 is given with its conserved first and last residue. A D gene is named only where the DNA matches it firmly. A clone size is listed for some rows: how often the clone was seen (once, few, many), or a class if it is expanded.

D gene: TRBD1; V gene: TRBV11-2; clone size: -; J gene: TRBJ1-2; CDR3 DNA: TGTGCCAGCAGCCCCGGACAGGGCGACTATGGCTACACCTTC; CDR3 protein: CASSPGQGDYGYTF
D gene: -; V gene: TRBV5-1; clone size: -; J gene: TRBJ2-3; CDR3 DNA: TGCGCCAGCGGGGGGAATTCCGATACGCAGTATTTT; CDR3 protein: CASGGNSDTQYF
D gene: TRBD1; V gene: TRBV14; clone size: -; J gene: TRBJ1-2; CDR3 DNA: TGTGCCAGCAGCCATCTGACAGGGAGTCTTTATGGCTACACCTTC; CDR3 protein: CASSHLTGSLYGYTF
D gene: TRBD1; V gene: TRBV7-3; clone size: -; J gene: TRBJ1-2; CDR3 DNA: TGTGCCAGCAGCAAAGACAGGGGCTACTATGGCTACACCTTC; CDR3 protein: CASSKDRGYYGYTF
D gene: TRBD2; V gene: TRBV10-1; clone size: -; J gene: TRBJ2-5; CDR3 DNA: TGCGCCAGCAGTGGGGCGGGGGGACAAGAGACCCAGTACTTC; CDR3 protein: CASSGAGGQETQYF
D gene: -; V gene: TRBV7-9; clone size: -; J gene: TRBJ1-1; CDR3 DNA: TGTGCCAGCAGTTCAGCCGGGATATCGAACACTGAAGCTTTCTTT; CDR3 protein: CASSSAGISNTEAFF
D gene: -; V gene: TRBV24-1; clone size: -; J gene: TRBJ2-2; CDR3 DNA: TGTGCCACCAGTGATCTTCACAGGGCGGGGAACACCGGGGAGCTGTTTTTT; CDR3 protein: CATSDLHRAGNTGELFF
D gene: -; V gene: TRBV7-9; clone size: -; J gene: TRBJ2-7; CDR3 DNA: TGTGCCAGCAGCTTAACGGGAGCCCAAAGCGAGCAGTACTTC; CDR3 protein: CASSLTGAQSEQYF
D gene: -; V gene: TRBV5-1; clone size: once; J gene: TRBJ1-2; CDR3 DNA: TGCGCCAGCAGCCCAGGGTTAGGCTACACCTTC; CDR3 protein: CASSPGLGYTF
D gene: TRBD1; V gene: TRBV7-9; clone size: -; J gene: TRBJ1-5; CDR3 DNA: TGTGCCAGCAGCTCGACAGGGGTTGGGCAGCCCCAGCATTTT; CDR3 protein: CASSSTGVGQPQHF
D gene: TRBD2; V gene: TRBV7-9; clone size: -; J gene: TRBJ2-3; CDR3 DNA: TGTGCCAGCAGCCCCAGGATAGCGGGTCCTGGAGATACGCAGTATTTT; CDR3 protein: CASSPRIAGPGDTQYF
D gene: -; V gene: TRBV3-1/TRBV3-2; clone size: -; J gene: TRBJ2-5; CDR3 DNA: TGTGCCAGCAGCCAAGATTCAGCGGGGACCCAGTACTTC; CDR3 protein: CASSQDSAGTQYF
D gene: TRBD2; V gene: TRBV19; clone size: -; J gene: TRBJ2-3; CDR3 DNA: TGTGCCAGTAGTACTAGCGGCTGGGCAGATACGCAGTATTTT; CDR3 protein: CASSTSGWADTQYF
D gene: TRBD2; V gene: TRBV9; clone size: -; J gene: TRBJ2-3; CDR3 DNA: TGTGCCAGCAGCGTAGGGGTAGCGGGGGGCATCACAGATACGCAGTATTTT; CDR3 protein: CASSVGVAGGITDTQYF
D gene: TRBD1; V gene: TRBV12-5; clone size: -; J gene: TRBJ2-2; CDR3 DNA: TGTGCTAGTGGTTTCCCTAGACAGGGGAGGCCCGGGGAGCTGTTTTTT; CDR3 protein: CASGFPRQGRPGELFF
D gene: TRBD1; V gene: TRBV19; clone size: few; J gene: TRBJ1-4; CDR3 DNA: TGTGCCAGTAGTCCCGGGACAGCGGCGGAAAAACTGTTTTTT; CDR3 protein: CASSPGTAAEKLFF
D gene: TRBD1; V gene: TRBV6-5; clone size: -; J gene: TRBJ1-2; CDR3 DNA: TGTGCCAGCAGCCGAATCGGGACAGGGCACTATGGCTACACCTTC; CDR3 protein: CASSRIGTGHYGYTF
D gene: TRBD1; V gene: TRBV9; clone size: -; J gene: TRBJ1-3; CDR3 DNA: TGTGCCAGCAGCCCCGAGGCTTGGACAGGGGGGAACACCATATATTTT; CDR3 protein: CASSPEAWTGGNTIYF
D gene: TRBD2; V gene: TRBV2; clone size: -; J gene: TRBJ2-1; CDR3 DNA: TGTGCCAGCTCAGCGGGGGGGCCTCCGTTCTTC; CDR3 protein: CASSAGGPPFF
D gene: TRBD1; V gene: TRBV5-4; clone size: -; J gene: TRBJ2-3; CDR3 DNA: TGTGCCAGCAGCCAGGGACAGCCTAGCACAGATACGCAGTATTTT; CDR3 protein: CASSQGQPSTDTQYF
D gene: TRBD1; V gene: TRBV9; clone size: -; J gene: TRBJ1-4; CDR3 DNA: TGTGCCAGCAGCCCCAGGACAGGGGAGGGTTCGGCAACTAATGAAAAACTGTTTTTT; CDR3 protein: CASSPRTGEGSATNEKLFF
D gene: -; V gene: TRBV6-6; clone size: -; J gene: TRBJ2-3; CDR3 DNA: TGTGCCAGCAGTCTCGAGGCAGATACGCAGTATTTT; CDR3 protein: CASSLEADTQYF
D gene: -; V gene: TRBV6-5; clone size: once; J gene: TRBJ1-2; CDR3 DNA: TGTGCCAGCAGCGATACAGGGTTTTACGGCTACACCTTC; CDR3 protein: CASSDTGFYGYTF
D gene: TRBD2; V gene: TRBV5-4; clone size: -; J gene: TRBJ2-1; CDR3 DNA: TGTGCCAGCAGCTTGGCCAGCGGGGGACCGAATGAGCAGTTCTTC; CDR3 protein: CASSLASGGPNEQFF
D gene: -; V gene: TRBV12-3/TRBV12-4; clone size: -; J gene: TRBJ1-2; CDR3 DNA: TGTGCCAGCAGTTCCGCTCCCCGGGTAGGCTACACCTTC; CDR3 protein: CASSSAPRVGYTF
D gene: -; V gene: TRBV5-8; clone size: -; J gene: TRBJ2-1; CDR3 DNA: TGTGCCAGCAGCTTGGTGAGGGGGGGTAGCTCCTACAATGAGCAGTTCTTC; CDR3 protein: CASSLVRGGSSYNEQFF
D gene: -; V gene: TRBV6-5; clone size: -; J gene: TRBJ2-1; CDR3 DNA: TGTGCCAGCAGGGCTAGCTCCTACAATGAGCAGTTCTTC; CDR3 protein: CASRASSYNEQFF
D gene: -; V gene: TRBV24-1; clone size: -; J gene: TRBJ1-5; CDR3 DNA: TGTGCCACCAGTGATCGTGACAACATGGGGCGGCAACCCCAGCATTTT; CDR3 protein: CATSDRDNMGRQPQHF
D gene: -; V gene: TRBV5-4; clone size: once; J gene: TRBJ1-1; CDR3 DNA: TGTGCCAGCAGCTTTGGGGGGACTGAAGCTTTCTTT; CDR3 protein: CASSFGGTEAFF
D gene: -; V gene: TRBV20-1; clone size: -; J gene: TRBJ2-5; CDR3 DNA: TGCAGTGCCCGGACTTGGGAGACCCAGTACTTC; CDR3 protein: CSARTWETQYF
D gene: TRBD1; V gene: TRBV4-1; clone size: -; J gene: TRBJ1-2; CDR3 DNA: TGCGCCAGCAGCCAAGAACAGGGGTATGGCTACACCTTC; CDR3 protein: CASSQEQGYGYTF
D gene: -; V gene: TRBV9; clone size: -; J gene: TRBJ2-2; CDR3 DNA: TGTGCCAGCAGCGTAGGTCAGGGCAACACCGGGGAGCTGTTTTTT; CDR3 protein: CASSVGQGNTGELFF
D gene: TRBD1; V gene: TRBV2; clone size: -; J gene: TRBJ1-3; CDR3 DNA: TGTGCCTCAAGCCCGGGACAGGGTGGCGGGGGCACCATATATTTT; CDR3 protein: CASSPGQGGGGTIYF
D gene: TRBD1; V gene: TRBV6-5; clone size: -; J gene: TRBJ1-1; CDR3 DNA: TGTGCCAGCGGACTGGGACAGGGGGCGAGCACTGAAGCTTTCTTT; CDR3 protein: CASGLGQGASTEAFF
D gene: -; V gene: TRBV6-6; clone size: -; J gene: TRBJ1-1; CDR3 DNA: TGTGCCAGCAGTTACTCGGGGCAGGGCACTGAAGCTTTCTTT; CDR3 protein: CASSYSGQGTEAFF
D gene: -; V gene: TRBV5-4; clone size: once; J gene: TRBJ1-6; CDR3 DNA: TGTGCCAGCAGCTTGGCCGGTCCACAGGTCCGGTATAATTCACCCCTCCACTTT; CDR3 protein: CASSLAGPQVRYNSPLHF
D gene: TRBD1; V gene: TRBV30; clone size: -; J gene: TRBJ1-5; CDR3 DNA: TGTGCCTGGAGCCCCGGACAGGGCGGTCAGCCCCAGCATTTT; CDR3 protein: CAWSPGQGGQPQHF
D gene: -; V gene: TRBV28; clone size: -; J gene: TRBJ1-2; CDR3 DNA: TGTGCCAGCAGTTTAGGTGGGCGGGAGGGCTACACCTTC; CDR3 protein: CASSLGGREGYTF
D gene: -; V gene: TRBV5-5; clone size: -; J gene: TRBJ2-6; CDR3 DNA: TGTGCCAGCAGCTTGGTCATCTCTGGGGCCAACGTCCTGACTTTC; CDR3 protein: CASSLVISGANVLTF
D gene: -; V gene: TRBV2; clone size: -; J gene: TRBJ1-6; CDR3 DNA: TGTGCCAGCAGTTCCTCCGGGACAATTTATAATTCACCCCTCCACTTT; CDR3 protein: CASSSSGTIYNSPLHF
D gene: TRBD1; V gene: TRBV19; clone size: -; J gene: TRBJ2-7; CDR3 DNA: TGTGCCAGTAGTATAGGGGACAGGGGGCTCTACGAGCAGTACTTC; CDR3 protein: CASSIGDRGLYEQYF
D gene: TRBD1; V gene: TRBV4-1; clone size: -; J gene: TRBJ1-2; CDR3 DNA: TGCGCCAGCAGCCAAGTCGGACAGGGAGGCGGCTACACCTTC; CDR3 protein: CASSQVGQGGGYTF
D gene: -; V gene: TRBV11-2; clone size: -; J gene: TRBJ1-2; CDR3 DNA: TGTGCCAGCAGCTTATTACGGGGCTCAGGGGCCTATGGCTACACCTTC; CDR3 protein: CASSLLRGSGAYGYTF
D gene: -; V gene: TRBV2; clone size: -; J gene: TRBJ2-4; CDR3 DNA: TGTGCCAGCAGTGAAGGGGTGCAGGGTGGGAACATTCAGTACTTC; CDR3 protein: CASSEGVQGGNIQYF
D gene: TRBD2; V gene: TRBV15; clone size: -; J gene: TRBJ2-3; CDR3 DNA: TGTGCCACCAGCGTATGGTATAGCGGGGGGGCGGGGGATACGCAGTATTTT; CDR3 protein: CATSVWYSGGAGDTQYF
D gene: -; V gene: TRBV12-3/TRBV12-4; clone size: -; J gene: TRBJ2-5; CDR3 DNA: TGTGCCAGCAGTTCTGGGCTCCAAGAGACCCAGTACTTC; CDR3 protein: CASSSGLQETQYF